The source of this T cell receptor (beta chain) is a study of T-cell memory formation after mild COVID-19. Overall study context: Each donor largely had its own TCR clusters. General study points: Certain responding clones were present in pre-infection memory, suggesting participation of cross-reactive memory. While clones contracting from day 15 to 85 were balanced between CD4 and CD8, later expanders leaned CD4+.

The 5'RACE method, run with constant-segment primers, produced TCR alpha and TCR beta cDNA libraries (carrying sample barcodes and UMIs). TCRdb independently ran MiXCR on the 5' RACE reads; one entry per CDR3 protein. The sample records hundreds of thousands of distinct CDR3 sequences, roughly 25% being singletons. Germline V CDR1 and CDR2: SGDLS, YYNGEE. Trimming removed 2 bases from V and 0 bases from J, with 8 bases in between. There are 14 residues in the CDR3. This clonotype was found a few times. Its antigen is currently unknown. The sequence was obtained from an adult woman who had mild COVID-19 (a few samples of this study predate the infection). Cell type and time point are not known. The sequencing input was PBMCs or a T cell subset sorted from them (not recorded which). The genes are TRBV9 and TRBJ2-5, with no clear D. The CDR3 protein is CASSVSRYQETQYF. CDR3 in DNA: TGTGCCAGCAGCGTGTCAAGGTACCAAGAGACCCAGTACTTC.